The sequence of this T cell receptor (beta chain) was determined in a study of T cell repertoires in cytomegalovirus infection. Whole-study findings and limits: CMV-specific TCR beta clonotypes restricted by HLA-C dominated the ex vivo response. Accumulated public TCR beta family frequency recognized individuals carrying CMV together with the relevant HLA.

V lost 4 bases and J lost 0; bases outside the gene matches: 3. The CDR3 spans 16 residues. CDR1 SGHVS and CDR2 FQNEAQ come from the germline V gene. Each CDR3 protein is one row after TCRdb ran MiXCR on the reads. The profile shows about 180,000 distinct CDR3 sequences, about 15% of them singletons. This clonotype was detected a few times. The antigen is undetermined. Input material: CD8+ T cells from PBMCs. The origin of this receptor is a human donor in good health (CMV status not recorded). Some clones in this sample may be carry-over from other donors' samples. The chain links TRBV7-8 to TRBJ2-2; TRBD2 agrees at 9 bases. The CDR3 DNA is TGTGCCAGCAGCTGGCGGGGGGGGACGAACACCGGGGAGCTGTTTTTT. It is translated as CASSWRGGTNTGELFF. The full variable domain, with the rest looked up from reference TRBV7-8 and TRBJ2-2, is GAGVSQSPRYKVAKRGQDVALRCDPISGHVSLFWYQQALGQGPEFLTYFQNEAQLDKSGLPSDRFFAERPEGSVSTLKIQRTQQEDSAVYLCASSWRGGTNTGELFFGEGSRLTVL.